One and the same sample provided the 3 T cell receptor beta chains below, sequenced in a study of identical twins. MiXCR was run by TCRdb on the 5' RACE reads, yielding one entry per CDR3 protein. The sample carries about 490,000 distinct CDR3 sequences, approximately 14% recorded once. This sample was shared with a second study, whose subject was yellow fever vaccine responses in identical twins.

The sequenced material came from CD4+ T cells sorted from blood. These receptor sequences come from a woman aged 18-29 years in good health.

The V gene is TRBV25-1, the J gene TRBJ2-1, with 10 bases aligning to TRBD2. Germline V gives CDR1 MGHDK, CDR2 SYGVNS. V lost 1 base and J lost 7; bases outside the gene matches: 4. This CDR3 is 15 amino acids long. CDR3 nucleotide sequence: TGTGCCAGCAGTGAATTCCATAGCGGGAGGAATGAGCAGTTCTTC. Its protein is CASSEFHSGRNEQFF.

This chain joins TRBV12-3 or TRBV12-4 and TRBJ1-1; the match to TRBD1 covers 8 bases. The CDR3 is 15 residues long. The junction had 11 bases not matched to a gene; V was cut back by 6 bases and J by 5 bases. The CDR3 DNA follows: TGTGCCAGCAGGACCAAGGGACAGGTGTCTACTGAAGCTTTCTTT. The encoded protein is CASRTKGQVSTEAFF.

This clonotype was seen only a few times. This rearrangement joins TRBV6-1 to TRBJ2-7; the match to TRBD1 covers 9 bases. This CDR3 contains 15 residues. Germline-derived CDR1 and CDR2 are MNHNS and SASEGT. With V trimmed by 5 bases and J by 5 bases, 10 bases remained unmatched. The chain's CDR3 is CASSTGDRARNEQYF. Written as DNA, the CDR3 is TGTGCCAGCAGTACAGGGGACAGGGCGAGGAACGAGCAGTACTTC.